Each of the 23 T cell receptor beta chains below was sequenced from the same sample in a study of regulatory T cells in long-lasting Graves disease. The authors built TCR beta libraries using iRepertoire HTBI primers and Arm-PCR of CDR3 regions. MiXCR, applied by TCRdb to the multiplex PCR reads, yields one record per CDR3 protein. The table records about 470,000 distinct CDR3 sequences, about 16% of them present only once. Time point noted: newly diagnosed GD, antithyroid drugs for less than 3 months. Scientists built the TCR library using RNA that was extracted from PBMCs. This sample also appeared in a second study, on T cells in Graves' hyperthyroidism and ophthalmopathy.

This sample comprised peripheral blood mononuclear cells (PBMCs), obtained at new diagnosis, from a patient treated with antithyroid drugs. These receptors all stem from a man in his forties or fifties with Graves disease.

This clonotype was observed at least ten times. This chain connects TRBV2 to TRBJ1-2; D is possibly TRBD1 (5 bases). Trimming shortened V by 4 bases and J by 6 bases, and 15 bases separated the two germline ends. The CDR3 is made up of 14 amino acids. Germline loops: CDR1 SNHLY, CDR2 FYNNEI. The CDR3 region is CASSAEGRGHGYTF. CDR3 sequence (DNA): TGTGCCAGCAGTGCCGAGGGGAGGGGCCATGGCTACACCTTC.

The rearrangement links TRBV6-2 or TRBV6-3 to TRBJ2-2; D is perhaps TRBD1 (6 bases). V lost 5 bases and J lost 4, with 14 bases in between. From germline, CDR1 is MNHEY and CDR2 SVGEGT. The CDR3 totals 15 residues. This CDR3 is CASSHRESGTGELFF. In nucleotides, the CDR3 is TGTGCCAGCAGTCACAGGGAGTCCGGCACCGGGGAGCTGTTTTTT.

This clonotype appeared many times. The V call is TRBV6-1, the J call TRBJ2-5; perhaps TRBD2 as D (7 bases). CDR3 length: 15 residues. V gave up 7 bases and J gave up 1 base, with 16 bases separating them. Germline CDR1 is MNHNS and CDR2 is SASEGT. This CDR3 is CASTGGQRSQETQYF. The CDR3 bases are TGTGCCAGCACGGGGGGACAAAGATCCCAAGAGACCCAGTACTTC.

This clonotype has a handful of counts. The gene calls are TRBV7-2 and TRBJ2-5; D gene uncertain. The CDR3 length is 15 residues. V was cut by 4 bases and J by 5 bases, with 17 bases left in between. Germline CDR1 reads SGHTA; CDR2 reads FQGNSA. The CDR3 nucleotides read TGTGCCAGCAGCTCCGGCAGGAAAAAAACGGAGACCCAGTACTTC. This sequence encodes CASSSGRKKTETQYF.

The table lists this clonotype with many counts. V gene TRBV6-1 combines with J gene TRBJ2-7, with D possibly TRBD2 on 8 matching bases. The CDR3 covers 19 residues. In germline, CDR1 is MNHNS, CDR2 SASEGT. The V end lost 5 bases, the J end lost 6 bases, and 32 bases lay between the germline ends. The CDR3 sequence: CASSRSRGIAGLPWGEQYF. The CDR3 DNA is TGTGCCAGCAGTCGATCCAGGGGGATAGCGGGATTACCTTGGGGCGAGCAGTACTTC.

There are a few counts of this clonotype. The genes are TRBV20-1 and TRBJ2-7; no reliable D call. The germline CDR1 and CDR2 sequences are DFQATT and SNEGSKA (reference sequence). CDR3 length: 14 residues. The germline V and J ends were trimmed by 0 bases and 2 bases, with 11 bases remaining between them. The CDR3 region is CSARDIIRTYEQYF. CDR3 DNA sequence: TGCAGTGCTAGAGATATCATACGGACCTACGAGCAGTACTTC.

This clonotype was found a few times. The J gene is TRBJ2-2, the V gene TRBV10-1, with D hard to call. CDR1 and CDR2 (germline): WNHNN, SYGVQD (reference sequence). The germline V and J ends were trimmed by 3 bases and 2 bases, with 7 bases remaining between them. The CDR3 totals 14 residues. The CDR3 is CASSDRINTGELFF. The CDR3 DNA sequence: TGCGCCAGCAGTGATAGGATAAACACCGGGGAGCTGTTTTTT.

Only one count was recorded for this clonotype. The V and J genes are TRBV18 and TRBJ1-1; D is undetermined. Germline assignment: CDR1 KGHSH and CDR2 LQKENI. The CDR3 is 14 residues long. Trimming pared 2 bases from V and 4 bases from J, leaving 11 bases between. The CDR3 bases are TGTGCCAGCTCACCATTAGCCAAAACCACTGAAGCTTTCTTT. Its protein product is CASSPLAKTTEAFF.

This clonotype has a count of ten or more. This rearrangement joins TRBV3-1 to TRBJ1-1, with 8 bases identical to TRBD1. The CDR3 consists of 18 residues. In germline, CDR1 is LGHDT, CDR2 YNNKEL (reference sequence). The trim removed 4 bases at V and 4 bases at J, leaving 17 bases unmatched. The DNA of the CDR3 is TGTGCCAGCAGCCCCGACAGGGGCCAACTCTCTCGGCGCACTGAAGCTTTCTTT. Protein: CASSPDRGQLSRRTEAFF.

This chain joins TRBV4-1 and TRBJ2-1, with unresolved D. Trimming shortened V by 2 bases and J by 3 bases, and 8 bases separated the two germline ends. Germline lookup yields CDR1 MGHRA and CDR2 YSYEKL. The CDR3 consists of 14 residues. DNA of the CDR3: TGCGCCAGCAGCCAAATCAGAGACTACAATGAGCAGTTCTTC. Protein product: CASSQIRDYNEQFF.

About this clonotype itself: This may be a read error: a much more frequent sequence differs by one nucleotide. The chain is built from TRBV12-3 or TRBV12-4 and TRBJ2-7; no firm D call. This CDR3 is built from 13 residues. Trimming stripped 10 bases from V and 2 bases from J, with 15 bases between. The CDR3 spells CANSLDKPYEQYF. CDR3 nucleotide sequence: TGTGCCAACAGCCTTGACAAGCCCTACGAGCAGTACTTC.

This chain connects TRBV10-3 to TRBJ2-1; 9 bases line up with TRBD1. CDR1 ENHRY and CDR2 SYGVKD come from the germline V gene. The junction had 7 bases not matched to a gene; V was cut back by 2 bases and J by 5 bases. The CDR3 contains 16 residues. The DNA for the CDR3 is TGTGCCATCAGTGAGACCGGGACAGGGAAGAACAATGAGCAGTTCTTC. It codes for CAISETGTGKNNEQFF.

The V and J genes are TRBV28 and TRBJ2-2; 10 bases are shared with TRBD2. CDR1 MDHEN and CDR2 SYDVKM come from the germline V gene. The V segment lost 5 bases and the J segment 7 bases; nucleotides outside the gene matches: 10. The CDR3 is 16 residues long. The CDR3 region has the DNA TGTGCCAGCAGTCCAAGCGGGAGGGCCGTTCACGGGGAGCTGTTTTTT. Its protein product is CASSPSGRAVHGELFF.

Points on this clonotype: A much larger clone differs by one base, so this may be a read error. V is TRBV6-2 or TRBV6-3 and J is TRBJ1-1; 7 bases line up with TRBD1. The junction had 14 bases not matched to a gene; V was cut back by 7 bases and J by 3 bases. The CDR3 is made up of 16 amino acids. Germline V lookup: CDR1 MNHEY, CDR2 SVGEGT. The CDR3 DNA is TGTGCCAGCATACCAGTAACAGGGGACCTGGACACTGAAGCTTTCTTT. Its protein product is CASIPVTGDLDTEAFF.

This clonotype was recorded many times. The genes are TRBV2 and TRBJ2-2; D is unclear. The CDR3 sequence is 14 residues long. V lost 5 bases, J lost 3 bases, and 10 bases lay in between. Per the germline V gene, CDR1 is SNHLY and CDR2 is FYNNEI. The CDR3 protein is CASSLGQHTGELFF. In DNA form, the CDR3 reads TGTGCCAGCAGTCTGGGCCAGCACACCGGGGAGCTGTTTTTT.

The table lists this clonotype with a few counts. The gene calls are TRBV29-1 and TRBJ2-7, with D perhaps matching TRBD2 (5 bases). Germline assignment: CDR1 SQVTM and CDR2 ANQGSEA. There are 12 residues in the CDR3. V lost 3 bases and J lost 3, with 9 bases in between. CDR3 region: CSVEGGFYEQYF. CDR3 sequence (DNA): TGCAGCGTTGAGGGCGGGTTCTACGAGCAGTACTTC.

The table lists this clonotype with many counts. The V gene is TRBV28, the J gene TRBJ2-4; D may correspond to TRBD1 or TRBD2 (5 bases each). CDR3 length: 12 amino acids. Deletions cut 6 bases from V and 6 bases from J, with 9 bases between. Germline loops: CDR1 MDHEN, CDR2 SYDVKM. The CDR3 loop is CASRRGGNIQYF. CDR3 nucleotides: TGTGCCAGCAGACGTGGGGGAAACATTCAGTACTTC. Combining the CDR3 with reference TRBV28 and TRBJ2-4 gives the whole variable domain DVKVTQSSRYLVKRTGEKVFLECVQDMDHENMFWYRQDPGLGLRLIYFSYDVKMKEKGDIPEGYSVSREKKERFSLILESASTNQTSMYLCASRRGGNIQYFGAGTRLSVL.

This clonotype was recorded many times. The rearrangement joins TRBV7-2 to TRBJ2-5, with 11 bases lining up with TRBD2. Losses at the gene ends were 3 bases for V and 5 bases for J; bases not matched to a gene: 8. CDR1 SGHTA and CDR2 FQGNSA come from the germline V gene. The length of the CDR3 is 16 residues. This CDR3 reads CASSLRLAGSRETQYF. CDR3 DNA sequence: TGTGCCAGCAGCTTGAGACTAGCGGGAAGCCGGGAGACCCAGTACTTC. Complete variable domain (other parts from reference TRBV7-2 and TRBJ2-5): GAGVSQSPSNKVTEKGKDVELRCDPISGHTALYWYRQSLGQGLEFLIYFQGNSAPDKSGLPSDRFSAERTGGSVSTLTIQRTQQEDSAVYLCASSLRLAGSRETQYFGPGTRLLVL.

This clonotype was observed a handful of times. The chain uses TRBV19 and TRBJ2-3; 7 positions agree with TRBD2. The CDR3 length is 13 residues. V shed 5 bases, J shed 5 bases, and the junction held 4 bases outside the gene matches. Germline assignment: CDR1 LNHDA and CDR2 SQIVND (reference sequence). The DNA for the CDR3 is TGTGCCAGTAGTCCCGCGGGGGAAGATACGCAGTATTTT. This gives the protein CASSPAGEDTQYF. The full variable domain, completed using reference TRBV19 and TRBJ2-3, is DGGITQSPKYLFRKEGQNVTLSCEQNLNHDAMYWYRQDPGQGLRLIYYSQIVNDFQKGDIAEGYSVSREKKESFPLTVTSAQKNPTAFYLCASSPAGEDTQYFGPGTRLTVL.

The sample holds a few counts of this clonotype. This chain uses TRBV11-2 with TRBJ2-1; unclear D gene. Looked up from germline, CDR1 is SGHAT and CDR2 is FQNNGV. Trimming cost V 6 bases and J 6 bases, with 12 bases left between them. CDR3 length: 13 residues. The DNA for the CDR3 is TGTGCCAGCAGTTCAAGCGCTGGCAATGAGCAGTTCTTC. Translating it yields CASSSSAGNEQFF.

This clonotype was detected many times. The V call is TRBV11-2, the J call TRBJ2-5; 7 bases fit TRBD2. Germline V CDR1 and CDR2: SGHAT, FQNNGV. Unmatched junction bases numbered 11, after V lost 3 bases and J lost 4 bases. The CDR3 contains 16 residues. CDR3 nucleotides: TGTGCCAGCAGCTTGTGGCTAGCGGAAGCCTTAGAGACCCAGTACTTC. It codes for CASSLWLAEALETQYF.

The V call is TRBV20-1, the J call TRBJ2-1, with D possibly TRBD1 on 6 matching bases. CDR1 is DFQATT and CDR2 is SNEGSKA in the germline V gene (reference sequence). The CDR3 runs 15 residues. As DNA, the CDR3 is TGCACCGTCGATGGCCTGAGAGGCAGAGGGGGTGAGCAGTTCTTC. Encoded protein: CTVDGLRGRGGEQFF.

V gene TRBV30 combines with J gene TRBJ2-7, with D maybe TRBD2 (6 bases). CDR1 and CDR2 from the germline V gene are GTSNPN and SVGIG (reference sequence). V was cut by 5 bases and J by 5 bases, with 10 bases left in between. This CDR3 contains 11 residues. The CDR3 reads CAWGTGNEQYF. DNA of the CDR3: TGTGCCTGGGGGACTGGGAACGAGCAGTACTTC.